Listed below are T cell receptor beta chains from one sample, sequenced in a study of CD8+CD57+ T cells in acquired aplastic anemia. TCRdb re-called the reads through MiXCR, storing one row per CDR3 protein. The sample has roughly 250,000 distinct CDR3 sequences, 82% seen once. Sequenced material: sorted CD4+, CD8+, or CD8+CD57+ T cells (not recorded which) from PBMCs. The origin of the receptors is a human donor with aplastic anemia. Each CDR3 is given with its conserved first and last residue. The D gene is left open where the match is weak. Size is stated for part of the rows, as once, few or many counts, or as a class when the clone is expanded.

size,D,V,J,CDR3,DNA
.,.,TRBV5-1,TRBJ2-5,CATSFSSEKKTQYF,TGTGCCACCAGCTTTAGTAGCGAAAAAAAGACCCAGTACTTC
.,.,TRBV11-3,TRBJ1-1,CASSFSLQTEAFF,TGTGCCAGCAGCTTCAGTCTGCAAACTGAAGCTTTCTTT
once,.,TRBV13,TRBJ2-7,CASSPGGTTYEQYF,TGCGCCAGCAGTCCCGGGGGCACGACCTACGAGCAGTACTTC
.,TRBD1,TRBV7-9,TRBJ2-3,CAGSLLAGGTDTQYF,TGTGCCGGCAGCTTATTAGCAGGGGGTACAGATACGCAGTATTTT
.,.,TRBV7-3,TRBJ1-4,CASSLAGLGERPSFF,TGTGCCAGCAGCTTAGCGGGACTTGGGGAGAGACCCAGTTTTTTT
many,.,TRBV4-2,TRBJ1-2,CASSHEGQGYGYTF,TGTGCCAGCAGCCACGAGGGACAAGGATATGGCTACACCTTC
.,.,TRBV5-1,TRBJ1-2,CASSQRSDDGYTF,TGCGCCAGCAGCCAGCGCTCGGACGATGGCTACACCTTC
.,.,TRBV7-9,TRBJ2-7,CASSFRRLAYEQYF,TGTGCCAGCAGCTTCCGGAGACTAGCCTACGAGCAGTACTTC
.,.,TRBV13,TRBJ2-1,CASSSLGNEQFF,TGTGCCAGCAGCTCGTTAGGGAATGAGCAGTTCTTC
.,.,TRBV11-3,TRBJ2-5,CAGRLDLTAQYF,TGTGCCGGCCGCTTAGATCTGACAGCCCAGTACTTC
.,.,TRBV9,TRBJ1-2,CASSVWWTDNIGGYTF,TGTGCCAGCAGCGTGTGGTGGACAGATAACATAGGGGGCTACACCTTC
.,TRBD1,TRBV6-1,TRBJ2-1,CASSLALSDRGQNEQFF,TGTGCCAGCAGTTTAGCATTATCAGACAGGGGGCAGAATGAGCAGTTCTTC
many,TRBD1,TRBV2,TRBJ1-4,CASSLPDRGIWEKLFF,TGTGCCAGCAGCCTCCCCGACAGGGGAATTTGGGAAAAACTGTTTTTT
.,TRBD1,TRBV2,TRBJ1-1,CASRESGEQGESFF,TGTGCCAGCAGGGAATCGGGGGAACAGGGGGAGTCTTTCTTT
.,TRBD2,TRBV25-1,TRBJ2-7,CASSTSGRAYEQYF,TGTGCCAGCAGCACCAGCGGGAGGGCCTACGAGCAGTACTTC
.,.,TRBV11-1,TRBJ1-6,CASKGSLRAYNSPLHF,TGTGCCAGCAAGGGTAGCCTGAGAGCCTATAATTCACCCCTCCACTTT
.,TRBD1,TRBV9,TRBJ2-6,CASSEWWTGNTGLTF,TGTGCCAGCAGCGAGTGGTGGACAGGTAACACCGGCCTGACTTTC
.,.,TRBV9,TRBJ2-3,CASSLWGSGANVHF,.
.,.,TRBV7-9,TRBJ2-1,CASSFHGSYIDEQFF,TGTGCCAGCAGCTTTCACGGTTCCTACATCGATGAGCAGTTCTTC
.,TRBD1,TRBV9,TRBJ1-1,CASSGGGPTGGQVTEAFF,TGTGCCAGCAGCGGGGGGGGACCGACAGGGGGGCAAGTCACTGAAGCTTTCTTT
.,.,TRBV20-1,TRBJ1-1,CSVRPPNNEHTEAFF,TGCAGCGTTAGACCTCCCAACAATGAGCACACTGAAGCTTTCTTT
once,.,TRBV7-9,TRBJ2-4,CASGLVGGVLFF,TGTGCCAGCGGCTTAGTAGGGGGGGTTCTGTTTTTC
.,.,TRBV7-9,TRBJ2-3,CASSGQGKAGSAKF,TGTGCCAGCAGCGGGCAGGGCAAAGCTGGTTCGGCCAAATTT
.,.,TRBV7-2,TRBJ1-1,CASSHNTEAFF,TGTGCCAGCAGTCATAACACTGAAGCTTTCTTT
.,.,TRBV7-9,TRBJ2-5,CASSRDSDGETQYF,TGTGCCAGCAGCAGAGACAGCGACGGAGAGACCCAGTACTTC
.,TRBD1,TRBV7-9,TRBJ2-1,CASSTGQVGTDTQQFF,TGTGCCAGCAGCACGGGACAGGTTGGGACAGATACGCAGCAGTTCTTC
.,.,TRBV20-1,TRBJ2-7,CSASSQAGRTYEQYF,TGCAGTGCCAGCAGCCAAGCCGGACGGACCTACGAGCAGTACTTC
.,.,TRBV19,TRBJ1-2,CASTQTGYGYTF,TGTGCCAGTACTCAGACAGGATATGGCTACACCTTC
.,.,TRBV24-1,TRBJ2-3,CATSAGTTSTQYF,TGTGCCACCAGCGCCGGGACAACAAGTACGCAGTATTTT
.,TRBD2,TRBV7-9,TRBJ2-5,CASSLGSGAGGAEETQYF,TGTGCCAGCAGCTTAGGATCGGGGGCCGGGGGGGCCGAGGAGACCCAGTACTTC
.,.,TRBV7-9,TRBJ2-1,CASSPWWTDGYDEQFF,TGTGCCAGCAGCCCATGGTGGACGGACGGTTACGATGAGCAGTTCTTC
.,TRBD1,TRBV5-5,TRBJ2-6,CASSEDRGYGANVLTF,TGCGCCAGCAGCGAGGACAGGGGCTACGGGGCCAACGTCCTGACTTTC
.,.,TRBV2,TRBJ2-3,CASSVGLSDGSTEYF,TGTGCCAGCAGCGTAGGACTAAGCGACGGAAGTACGGAGTATTTT
few,.,TRBV7-8,TRBJ1-1,CASSLARAADTQDFF,TGTGCCAGCAGCTTAGCTCGAGCTGCCGATACGCAGGATTTCTTT
.,.,TRBV11-1,TRBJ1-1,CASSLSSYRNTEAFF,TGTGCCAGCAGCTTGAGTTCCTATAGGAACACTGAAGCTTTCTTT
few,.,TRBV7-3,TRBJ2-5,CASSLSAETQYF,TGTGCCAGCAGCTTATCGGCAGAGACCCAGTACTTC
.,.,TRBV7-9,TRBJ1-1,CASSEGRASEAFF,TGTGCCAGCAGTGAAGGCAGGGCAAGCGAAGCTTTCTTT
.,.,TRBV29-1,TRBJ1-2,CSVEDYGYTF,TGCAGCGTTGAAGATTATGGCTACACCTTC
few,.,TRBV29-1,TRBJ2-7,CSVVGVSSYEQYF,TGCAGCGTTGTCGGGGTAAGCTCCTACGAGCAGTACTTC
.,TRBD1,TRBV6-1,TRBJ2-7,CASSPGQGNYEQYF,TGTGCCAGCAGTCCGGGACAGGGTAACTACGAGCAGTACTTC
.,.,TRBV6-5,TRBJ1-6,CASSYSRTEHNSPLHF,TGTGCCAGCAGTTACTCGAGGACGGAACATAATTCACCCCTCCACTTT
.,TRBD2,TRBV5-6,TRBJ2-1,CASRRMSRGGSDEQFF,TGTGCCAGCAGACGGATGTCACGCGGGGGGAGCGATGAGCAGTTCTTC